Listed below are T cell receptor beta chains from one sample, sequenced in a study of neurological immune-mediated disorders. TCRdb reanalysed the 5' RACE reads using MiXCR and keeps one entry per CDR3 protein. The table lists around 66,000 distinct CDR3 sequences, around 5.5% of them singletons. The sequencing sample was made of PBMCs. The receptors originated from a woman younger than 45 with multiple sclerosis. Each CDR3 is given with its conserved first and last residue. D genes are given only for firm matches. Clone size is not always given. Where it is, it says once, few, many or a class for expanded clones.

d_call: TRBD1
v_call: TRBV20-1
j_call: TRBJ2-2
clone_size: NA
cdr3_nt: TGCAGTGCACAAGGGACAGACAACACCGGGGAGCTGTTTTTT
cdr3_aa: CSAQGTDNTGELFF

d_call: NA
v_call: TRBV3-1
j_call: TRBJ1-1
clone_size: many
cdr3_nt: TGTGCCAGCAGCCAAAACACTGGTCGCACTGAAGCTTTCTTT
cdr3_aa: CASSQNTGRTEAFF

d_call: NA
v_call: TRBV6-2/TRBV6-3
j_call: TRBJ1-1
clone_size: many
cdr3_nt: TGTGCCAGCAGTTACTCGTGGAGAAAGAACACTGAAGCTTTCTTT
cdr3_aa: CASSYSWRKNTEAFF

d_call: NA
v_call: TRBV5-1
j_call: TRBJ2-5
clone_size: NA
cdr3_nt: TGCGCCAGCAGCCCGGATGCGGGACAAGAGACCCAGTACTTC
cdr3_aa: CASSPDAGQETQYF

d_call: TRBD2
v_call: TRBV7-2
j_call: TRBJ2-3
clone_size: many
cdr3_nt: TGTGCCAGCAGCTTCGAGCGGGACACAGATACGCAGTATTTT
cdr3_aa: CASSFERDTDTQYF

d_call: NA
v_call: TRBV27
j_call: TRBJ1-1
clone_size: many
cdr3_nt: TGTGCCAGCAGTTTGGGGGCGGGGGTCAACACTGAAGCTTTCTTT
cdr3_aa: CASSLGAGVNTEAFF

d_call: TRBD1
v_call: TRBV10-3
j_call: TRBJ2-7
clone_size: NA
cdr3_nt: TGTGCCATCAGCCGGGACAGGGATCGCGAGCAGTACTTC
cdr3_aa: CAISRDRDREQYF

d_call: NA
v_call: TRBV18
j_call: TRBJ1-1
clone_size: many
cdr3_nt: TGTGCCAGCTCCAGAAGGTCGGACACTGAAGCTTTCTTT
cdr3_aa: CASSRRSDTEAFF

d_call: NA
v_call: TRBV20-1
j_call: TRBJ1-1
clone_size: many
cdr3_nt: TGCAGTGCGGACCCCCCGGGGGGGAACACTGAAGCTTTCTTT
cdr3_aa: CSADPPGGNTEAFF

d_call: TRBD1
v_call: TRBV5-1
j_call: TRBJ1-5
clone_size: many
cdr3_nt: TGCGCCAGCAGCGAACAGGGGGCTAGCAATCAGCCCCAGAATTTT
cdr3_aa: CASSEQGASNQPQNF

d_call: NA
v_call: TRBV10-3
j_call: TRBJ2-3
clone_size: many
cdr3_nt: TGTGCCATCAGTGAAAGGTCCAGTCCAGATACGCAGTATTTT
cdr3_aa: CAISERSSPDTQYF

d_call: NA
v_call: TRBV20-1
j_call: TRBJ1-5
clone_size: many
cdr3_nt: TGCAGTGCCGTGGGAGGCGGGGATCAGCCCCAGCATTTT
cdr3_aa: CSAVGGGDQPQHF

d_call: NA
v_call: TRBV2
j_call: TRBJ1-1
clone_size: many
cdr3_nt: TGTGCCATTCCGGCCGGGCTGAACACTGAAGCTTTCTTT
cdr3_aa: CAIPAGLNTEAFF

d_call: TRBD1
v_call: TRBV12-3/TRBV12-4
j_call: TRBJ1-1
clone_size: few
cdr3_nt: TGTGCCAGCAGTTCAGGGGGAAAGGGGGCTGATGAAGCTTTCTTT
cdr3_aa: CASSSGGKGADEAFF

d_call: NA
v_call: TRBV20-1
j_call: TRBJ2-6
clone_size: many
cdr3_nt: TGCAGTGCTAGAAGTGTTGGGTGGGGAGACTCTGGGGCCAACGTCCTGACTTTC
cdr3_aa: CSARSVGWGDSGANVLTF

d_call: TRBD1
v_call: TRBV20-1
j_call: TRBJ1-1
clone_size: many
cdr3_nt: TGCAGAGGACAGGGGTATCCTGAAGCTTTCTTT
cdr3_aa: CRGQGYPEAFF

d_call: NA
v_call: TRBV7-2
j_call: TRBJ1-2
clone_size: few
cdr3_nt: TGTGCCAGCAGCTACTCGAGAGTTAACTATGGCTACACCTTC
cdr3_aa: CASSYSRVNYGYTF

d_call: TRBD2
v_call: TRBV20-1
j_call: TRBJ2-1
clone_size: many
cdr3_nt: TGCAGTGCTAGGCGGACTAGCGGGGGATGGAGCTCCTACAATGAGCAGTTCTTC
cdr3_aa: CSARRTSGGWSSYNEQFF

d_call: TRBD1
v_call: TRBV9
j_call: TRBJ1-5
clone_size: NA
cdr3_nt: TGTGCCAGCAGCTTGGAGGGGGCTCGGGGTCAGCCCCAGAATTTT
cdr3_aa: CASSLEGARGQPQNF

d_call: TRBD2
v_call: TRBV5-5
j_call: TRBJ2-7
clone_size: NA
cdr3_nt: TGTGCCAGCAGCTGGACTAGCGGTTCCTACGAGCAGTACTTC
cdr3_aa: CASSWTSGSYEQYF

d_call: NA
v_call: TRBV6-5
j_call: TRBJ2-1
clone_size: NA
cdr3_nt: TGTGCCAGCAGTTACGTTCTAGTGGGTGAGCAGTTCTTC
cdr3_aa: CASSYVLVGEQFF

d_call: TRBD2
v_call: TRBV4-1
j_call: TRBJ2-1
clone_size: few
cdr3_nt: TGCGCCAGCAGCCAAGATGGGCTAGCGGGGAGCTCCTACAATGAGCAGTTCTTC
cdr3_aa: CASSQDGLAGSSYNEQFF

d_call: TRBD2
v_call: TRBV20-1
j_call: TRBJ2-7
clone_size: many
cdr3_nt: TGCAGTGCTAGGGGCCTGACTAGCGGGGGGTACGAGCAGTACTTC
cdr3_aa: CSARGLTSGGYEQYF

d_call: TRBD2
v_call: TRBV20-1
j_call: TRBJ2-1
clone_size: large
cdr3_nt: TGCAGTGCCAGGGGTCTAGCGGGGGATTACAATGAGCAGTTCTTC
cdr3_aa: CSARGLAGDYNEQFF

d_call: NA
v_call: TRBV20-1
j_call: TRBJ2-3
clone_size: many
cdr3_nt: TGCAGTGCAAAGACAGGCACTACTAGCACAGATACGCAGTATTTT
cdr3_aa: CSAKTGTTSTDTQYF

d_call: NA
v_call: TRBV20-1
j_call: TRBJ2-3
clone_size: many
cdr3_nt: TGCAGTGCTAGAGATCTTTCGACGCAGTATTTT
cdr3_aa: CSARDLSTQYF

d_call: TRBD2
v_call: TRBV7-9
j_call: TRBJ2-1
clone_size: many
cdr3_nt: TGTGCCAGCAGAGGAGCGGGAACTTACAATGAGCAGTTCTTC
cdr3_aa: CASRGAGTYNEQFF

d_call: TRBD2
v_call: TRBV11-2
j_call: TRBJ2-5
clone_size: many
cdr3_nt: TGTGCCAGCAGCTTAGATCGGGGTAGCGGGACGTCCGAGACCCAGTACTTC
cdr3_aa: CASSLDRGSGTSETQYF

d_call: TRBD2
v_call: TRBV9
j_call: TRBJ2-1
clone_size: many
cdr3_nt: TGTGCCAGCAGCGATAGCGGGGGGGCCGGCTCCTACAATGAGCAGTTCTTC
cdr3_aa: CASSDSGGAGSYNEQFF

d_call: NA
v_call: TRBV3-1
j_call: TRBJ2-5
clone_size: many
cdr3_nt: TGTGCCAGCAGCCAAGATCTCAGGCTGCAAGAGACCCAGTACTTC
cdr3_aa: CASSQDLRLQETQYF

d_call: NA
v_call: TRBV6-5
j_call: TRBJ2-1
clone_size: few
cdr3_nt: TGTGCCAGCAGCCAGACGGGTTACAATGAGCAGTTCTTC
cdr3_aa: CASSQTGYNEQFF

d_call: NA
v_call: TRBV5-1
j_call: TRBJ1-1
clone_size: NA
cdr3_nt: TGCGCCAGCAGCTTGGAAGGGCCGTACACTGAAGCTTTCTTT
cdr3_aa: CASSLEGPYTEAFF

d_call: NA
v_call: TRBV5-1
j_call: TRBJ2-1
clone_size: many
cdr3_nt: TGCGCCAGCAGCGATCGGAACGATGCCTACAATGAGCAGTTCTTC
cdr3_aa: CASSDRNDAYNEQFF

d_call: TRBD2
v_call: TRBV20-1
j_call: TRBJ2-5
clone_size: NA
cdr3_nt: TGCAGTGCTAGAGGGACTAGCGGGGTGGAGACCCAGTACTTC
cdr3_aa: CSARGTSGVETQYF